This T cell receptor beta chain originates from a study of response to subunit inactivated influenza vaccine. To note about this clonotype: Antigen unknown.

Overall study results and limits: Each seasonal influenza vaccination recruits few new T cells, the authors suggested.

The CDR3 has 17 residues. Germline CDR1 is SGHDT and CDR2 is YYEEEE. Trimming removed 1 base from V and 0 bases from J, with 16 bases in between. TCRdb fed the RT-PCR reads into MiXCR, producing one record per CDR3 protein. Of hundreds of thousands of distinct CDR3 sequences listed, roughly 14% are singletons. The clonotype originates from a man aged 45 to 65 who received an inactivated influenza vaccine. The chain links TRBV5-6 to TRBJ1-2; D unresolved. Sample: PBMCs from blood, taken roughly 2 weeks before vaccination. The CDR3 protein is CASSLTLEPEPNYGYTF. For the CDR3, the DNA is TGTGCCAGCAGCTTGACCCTAGAGCCGGAGCCTAACTATGGCTACACCTTC.